Listed below are T cell receptor beta chains from one sample, sequenced in a study of regulatory T cells in long-lasting Graves disease. In TCRdb, the multiplex PCR reads were re-called with MiXCR into one record per CDR3 protein. The sample yields 420,000 or so distinct CDR3 sequences, 23% seen once. This specimen consisted of peripheral blood mononuclear cells (PBMCs), obtained when the disease was refractory, from a patient treated with antithyroid drugs. The source is a female donor with Graves disease. Each CDR3 is given with its conserved first and last residue. A D gene is named only where the DNA matches it firmly. Expanded clones are given a class, and other clones once, few, many or no size at all.

TRBJ2-7,TRBV7-2,few,-,TGTGCCAGCAGCCCAGGATTGGGCGGCTACGAGCAGTACTTC,CASSPGLGGYEQYF
TRBJ1-2,TRBV6-1,-,-,TGTGCCACCCTTGGAGTCTATGGCTACACCTTC,CATLGVYGYTF
TRBJ2-5,TRBV5-4,few,-,TGTGCCAGCAGCTTGGCCAGGGCAGAGACCCAGTACTTC,CASSLARAETQYF
TRBJ1-3,TRBV7-2,-,TRBD1,TGTGCCAGCAGCTTCTCAGGACAGGTCTCTGGAAACACCATATATTTT,CASSFSGQVSGNTIYF
TRBJ2-1,TRBV6-2/TRBV6-3,-,TRBD2,TGTGCCAGCAGTTACAGCGGGAGGAGTGGGAGTGAGCAGTTCTTC,CASSYSGRSGSEQFF
TRBJ2-1,TRBV9,-,TRBD1,TGTGCCAGCAGCCCGCAGGCCTATGGACAGGGGGGGCAGAATGAGCAGTTCTTC,CASSPQAYGQGGQNEQFF
TRBJ1-3,TRBV2,many,-,TGTGCCAGCAGTGTGTTGCCTGGCTCTGGAAACACCATATATTTT,CASSVLPGSGNTIYF
TRBJ2-5,TRBV7-3,few,-,TGTGCCAGCAGCTTAAGCGGGACACTCAAAGAGACCCAGTACTTC,CASSLSGTLKETQYF
TRBJ2-7,TRBV2,-,TRBD1,TGTGCCAGCAGCGTACGGACAGGGGGCATGTACGAGCAGTACTTC,CASSVRTGGMYEQYF
TRBJ1-1,TRBV2,many,-,TGTGCCAGCAGTGAATTGCCCTACGATGAAGCTTTCTTT,CASSELPYDEAFF
TRBJ2-7,TRBV28,-,-,TGTGCCAGCCTAGGTGGAGGGGGAATCTACGAGCAGTACTTC,CASLGGGGIYEQYF
TRBJ2-7,TRBV2,many,TRBD1,TGTGCCAGCGCAGTCCAACAGGGGTACGAGCAGTACTTC,CASAVQQGYEQYF
TRBJ2-2,TRBV14,-,-,TGTGCCAGCAGCCAAATGGACACCGGGGAGCTGTTTTTT,CASSQMDTGELFF
TRBJ2-7,TRBV20-1,-,TRBD1,TGCAGTGCTAGGCCCCCGGACAGGGACTACGAGCAGTACTTC,CSARPPDRDYEQYF